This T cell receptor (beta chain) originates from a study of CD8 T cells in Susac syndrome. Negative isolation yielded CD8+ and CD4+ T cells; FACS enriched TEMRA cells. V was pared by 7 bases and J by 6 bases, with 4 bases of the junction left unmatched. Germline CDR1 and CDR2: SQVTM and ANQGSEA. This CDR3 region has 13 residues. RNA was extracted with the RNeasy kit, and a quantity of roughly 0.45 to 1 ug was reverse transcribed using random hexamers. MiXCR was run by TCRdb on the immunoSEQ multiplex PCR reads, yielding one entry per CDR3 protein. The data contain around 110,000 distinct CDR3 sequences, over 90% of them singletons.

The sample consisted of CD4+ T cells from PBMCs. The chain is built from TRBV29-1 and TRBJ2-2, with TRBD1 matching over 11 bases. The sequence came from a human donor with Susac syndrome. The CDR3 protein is CSGTGGTPGELFF. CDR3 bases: TGCAGCGGGACAGGGGGCACGCCCGGGGAGCTGTTTTTT.